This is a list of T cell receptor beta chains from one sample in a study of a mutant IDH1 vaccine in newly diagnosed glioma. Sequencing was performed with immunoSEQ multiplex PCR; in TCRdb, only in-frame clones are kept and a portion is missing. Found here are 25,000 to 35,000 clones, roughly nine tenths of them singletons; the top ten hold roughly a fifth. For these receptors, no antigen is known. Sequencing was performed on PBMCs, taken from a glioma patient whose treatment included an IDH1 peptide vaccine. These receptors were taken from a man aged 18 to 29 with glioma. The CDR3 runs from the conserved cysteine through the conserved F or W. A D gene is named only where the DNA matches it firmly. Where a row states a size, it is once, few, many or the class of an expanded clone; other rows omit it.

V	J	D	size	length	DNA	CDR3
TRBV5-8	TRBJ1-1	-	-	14	TGTGCCACCCCTCCCCCGACCCTGAACACTGAAGCTTTCTTT	CATPPPTLNTEAFF
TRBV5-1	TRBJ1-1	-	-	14	TGCGCCAGCAGCTCCTGGGGCGACAACACTGAAGCTTTCTTT	CASSSWGDNTEAFF
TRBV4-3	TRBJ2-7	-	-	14	TGCGCCAGCAGCCAGGCCCGGACAGACTACGAGCAGTACTTC	CASSQARTDYEQYF
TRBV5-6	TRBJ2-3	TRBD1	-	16	TGTGCCAGCAGCTTGCTGGGACAGGGTGTGACGGATACGCAGTATTTT	CASSLLGQGVTDTQYF
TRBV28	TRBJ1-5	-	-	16	TGTGCCAGCAAGCGGGGACGGCGGGCAGTCAATCAGCCCCAGCATTTT	CASKRGRRAVNQPQHF
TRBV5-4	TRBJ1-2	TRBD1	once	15	TGTGCCAGCAGCCCGCGGACAGGGGGTATTACTGGCTACACCTTC	CASSPRTGGITGYTF
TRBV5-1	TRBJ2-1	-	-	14	TGCGCCAGCAGCTTGGACAGCTCCTACAATGAGCAGTTCTTC	CASSLDSSYNEQFF
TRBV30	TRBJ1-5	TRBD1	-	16	TGTGCCTGGAGTGTATCCGGGACAGGGACCAATCAGCCCCAGCATTTT	CAWSVSGTGTNQPQHF
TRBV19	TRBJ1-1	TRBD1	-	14	TGTGCCAGTAGTCGGGACAGCTCCGCAACTGAAGCTTTCTTT	CASSRDSSATEAFF
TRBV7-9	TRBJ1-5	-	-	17	TGTGCCAGCAGCTTAGAAGAAGGGTATACCGCGGGACAGCCCCAGCATTTT	CASSLEEGYTAGQPQHF